This T cell receptor beta chain comes out of a study of cytomegalovirus exposure and HLA in healthy donors. Study-wide points: As a later analysis showed, several of the most significant clusters appeared to be linked to common viral pathogens.

CDR1 DFQATT and CDR2 SNEGSKA come from the germline V gene (reference sequence). CDR3 length: 9 residues. PCR amplification relied on 60 Vbeta primers (plus 13 Jbeta primers). Here immunoSEQ multiplex PCR was the method, and the copy in TCRdb shows in-frame clones only, minus some. This repertoire shows approximately 100,000 clones, roughly 80% found once; its top ten account for over 2%. Of note for this clone: What it recognizes is unknown.

The chain is built from TRBV20-1 and TRBJ2-7; D unresolved. This receptor was taken from a man in his forties or fifties in good health and CMV-seronegative. Source material: PBMCs. For the CDR3, the DNA is TGCGCTGCGGAAGGCGAGCAGTACTTC. Translating gives CAAEGEQYF.